These 15 T cell receptor beta chains were all obtained from the same sample, sequenced in a study of blood T cell repertoires in COVID-19. Here immunoSEQ multiplex PCR was the method, and the copy in TCRdb shows in-frame clones only, minus some. The repertoire consists of roughly 400,000 clones, with 85% to 90% occurring once and the leading ten covering around 10%. Sequenced input: PBMCs or T cells enriched from blood (not recorded which). Every receptor here comes from a woman in her forties or fifties who had recovered from COVID-19.

DNA of the CDR3: TGTGCCAGCAGCGCCGGACAGGGGGTAGGGAATGAGCAGTTCTTC. Protein sequence: CASSAGQGVGNEQFF. This rearrangement joins TRBV2 to TRBJ2-1, with 10 bases lining up with TRBD1. Germline assignment: CDR1 SNHLY and CDR2 FYNNEI. V dropped 6 bases and J dropped 7; count of bases not matched to a gene: 9. The CDR3 spans 15 residues.

The rearrangement uses TRBV6-5 and TRBJ2-2; weak D call: TRBD2 (6 bases). Germline V lookup: CDR1 MNHEY, CDR2 SVGAGI. V lost 4 bases to trimming and J lost 5 bases, with 11 bases between them. The CDR3 totals 14 residues. This CDR3 is CASSSFSGTGELFF. CDR3 bases: TGTGCCAGCAGTTCCTTTAGCGGTACCGGGGAGCTGTTTTTT.

The chain is built from TRBV21-1 and TRBJ2-7; the D segment call TRBD1 is taken from the table without a DNA check. TRBV21-1 is deemed a pseudogene. This CDR3 region has 13 residues. CDR3 amino acids: CASITQGSGEQYF. The DNA for the CDR3 is TGTGCCAGCATCACACAGGGGTCGGGGGAGCAGTACTTC.

The gene calls are TRBV10-1 and TRBJ2-3, with TRBD2 identical over 8 bases. The CDR3 totals 15 residues. With 6 bases clipped from V and 6 bases from J, the junction kept 11 bases outside the gene matches. CDR1 and CDR2 from the germline V gene are WNHNN and SYGVQD (reference sequence). The CDR3 DNA is TGCGCCAGCAGATTTCCAGGACTAGCCCACGATACGCAGTATTTT. This sequence encodes CASRFPGLAHDTQYF.

The gene calls are TRBV28 and TRBJ1-2; D possibly corresponds to TRBD1 (5 bases). Germline CDR1 reads MDHEN; CDR2 reads SYDVKM. Trimming stripped 8 bases from V and 5 bases from J, with 15 bases between. This CDR3 comprises 13 residues. This chain's CDR3 is CASLSIGGYGYTF. CDR3 sequence (DNA): TGTGCCAGCCTCTCCATCGGGGGGTATGGCTACACCTTC.

The gene calls are TRBV3-1 (or the pseudogene TRBV3-2) and TRBJ2-5, with TRBD2 matching over 8 bases. From germline, CDR1 is LGHDT and CDR2 YNNKEL (reference sequence). The V and J ends lost 3 bases and 9 bases, in that order; junction bases with no gene match: 6. This CDR3 region has 13 residues. The CDR3 loop reads CASSHGGGSSQYF. In nucleotides, the CDR3 is TGTGCCAGCAGCCATGGCGGGGGGTCCTCCCAGTACTTC.

This sequence joins TRBV28 and TRBJ2-3, with D hard to call. V was cut by 3 bases and J by 14 bases, with 15 bases left in between. The CDR3 length is 12 residues. Germline CDR1 and CDR2: MDHEN and SYDVKM. The CDR3 protein is CASSFENKEVYF. CDR3 in DNA: TGTGCCAGCAGTTTTGAGAACAAAGAGGTGTATTTT.

About this clone: Other DNA sequences from this sample encode an identical CDR3 as well. J is TRBJ1-5 and V is TRBV2; 7 positions match TRBD1. This CDR3 has 14 residues. V trimming: 5 bases; J trimming: 2 bases; junction bases outside the gene matches: 3. The germline V gene encodes CDR1 SNHLY and CDR2 FYNNEI. The CDR3 DNA follows: TGTGCCAGCAGTCTCACAGGGGGCAATCAGCCCCAGCATTTT. Translated: CASSLTGGNQPQHF. The full variable domain, its missing parts supplied by reference TRBV2 and TRBJ1-5, is EPEVTQTPSHQVTQMGQEVILRCVPISNHLYFYWYRQILGQKVEFLVSFYNNEISEKSEIFDDQFSVERPDGSNFTLKIRSTKLEDSAMYFCASSLTGGNQPQHFGDGTRLSIL.

J is TRBJ1-5 and V is TRBV20-1; possible D gene TRBD1, 5 bases. CDR3 length: 13 amino acids. Germline V CDR1 and CDR2: DFQATT, SNEGSKA (reference sequence). V was shortened by 3 bases and J by 3 bases, with 9 bases between the two germline ends. The CDR3 here is CSASRQFNQPQHF. In DNA, the CDR3 is TGCAGTGCTAGTAGACAGTTCAATCAGCCCCAGCATTTT.

This rearrangement joins TRBV7-9 to TRBJ1-1; the D gene is possibly TRBD1 (5 bases). The CDR3 contains 13 residues. With 2 bases removed from V and 1 base from J, the gap between germline ends came to 5 bases. Germline lookup yields CDR1 SEHNR and CDR2 FQNEAQ (reference sequence). The CDR3 DNA follows: TGTGCCAGCAGCTTAACAGGGAACACTGAAGCTTTCTTT. Amino acids: CASSLTGNTEAFF. Based on the CDR3 plus reference TRBV7-9 and TRBJ1-1, the full variable domain is DTGVSQNPRHKITKRGQNVTFRCDPISEHNRLYWYRQTLGQGPEFLTYFQNEAQLEKSRLLSDRFSAERPKGSFSTLEIQRTEQGDSAMYLCASSLTGNTEAFFGQGTRLTVV.

The chain carries TRBV9 and TRBJ2-2, with D possibly TRBD1 on 5 matching bases. The length of the CDR3 is 14 residues. CDR1 and CDR2 (germline): SGDLS, YYNGEE. V shed 7 bases and J shed 0 bases, with 10 bases lying between them. CDR3 loop: CASRDSANTGELFF. In nucleotides, the CDR3 is TGTGCCAGCCGAGACAGTGCGAACACCGGGGAGCTGTTTTTT.

The chain combines TRBV19 with TRBJ2-5, with TRBD2 as a possible D gene (5 bases). The CDR3 has 15 amino acids. Germline V lookup: CDR1 LNHDA, CDR2 SQIVND (reference sequence). V gave up 3 bases and J gave up 5 bases, with 16 bases separating them. This CDR3 is CASSIGLGPGETQYF. CDR3 sequence (DNA): TGTGCCAGTAGTATTGGACTGGGCCCGGGTGAGACCCAGTACTTC.

J is TRBJ2-3 and V is TRBV30, with 8 nucleotides matching TRBD1. V gave up 4 bases and J gave up 3 bases; unmatched junction bases: 6. This CDR3 is 14 amino acids long. The germline V gene encodes CDR1 GTSNPN and CDR2 SVGIG (reference sequence). The CDR3 nucleotides are TGTGCCTGGACCCAGGGGGCGCATACAGATACGCAGTATTTT. Residues: CAWTQGAHTDTQYF. Full variable domain (remainder filled in from reference TRBV30 and TRBJ2-3): SQTIHQWPATLVQPVGSPLSLECTVEGTSNPNLYWYRQAAGRGLQLLFYSVGIGQISSEVPQNLSASRPQDRQFILSSKKLLLSDSGFYLCAWTQGAHTDTQYFGPGTRLTVL.

The J gene is TRBJ1-1, the V gene TRBV6-1, with D unresolved. CDR3 length equals 15 residues. Trimming removed 3 bases from V and 1 base from J, with 12 bases in between. Germline CDR1 reads MNHNS; CDR2 reads SASEGT. Here the CDR3 DNA reads TGTGCCAGCAGTGATTCTTTGGTGAGGAACACTGAAGCTTTCTTT. Its translation: CASSDSLVRNTEAFF.

This chain uses TRBV5-1 with TRBJ1-4, with a possible D match to TRBD1 (6 bases). Per germline, CDR1 SGHRS and CDR2 YFSETQ. CDR3 length: 15 amino acids. Trimming shortened V by 1 base and J by 8 bases, and 15 bases separated the two germline ends. CDR3 in DNA: TGCGCCAGCAGCTTGTTGTCAGGGGTTGAAGAAAAACTGTTTTTT. Amino acid sequence: CASSLLSGVEEKLFF.